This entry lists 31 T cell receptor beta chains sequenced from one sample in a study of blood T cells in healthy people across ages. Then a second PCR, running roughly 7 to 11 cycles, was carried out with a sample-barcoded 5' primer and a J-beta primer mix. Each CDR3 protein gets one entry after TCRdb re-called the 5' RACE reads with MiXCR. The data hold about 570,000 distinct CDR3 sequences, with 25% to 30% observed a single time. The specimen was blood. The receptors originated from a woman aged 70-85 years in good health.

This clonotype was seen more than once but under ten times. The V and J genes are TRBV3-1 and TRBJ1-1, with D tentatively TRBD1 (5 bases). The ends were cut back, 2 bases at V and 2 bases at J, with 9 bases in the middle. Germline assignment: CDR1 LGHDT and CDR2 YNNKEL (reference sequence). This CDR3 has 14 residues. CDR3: CASSQTGTNTEAFF. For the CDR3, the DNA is TGTGCCAGCAGCCAAACAGGAACAAACACTGAAGCTTTCTTT.

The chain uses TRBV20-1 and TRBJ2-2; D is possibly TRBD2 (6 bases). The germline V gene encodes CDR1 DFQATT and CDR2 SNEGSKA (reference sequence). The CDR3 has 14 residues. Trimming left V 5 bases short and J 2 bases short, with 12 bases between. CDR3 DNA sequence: TGCAGTGCTTGGGGGACTCTTAACACCGGGGAGCTGTTTTTT. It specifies CSAWGTLNTGELFF.

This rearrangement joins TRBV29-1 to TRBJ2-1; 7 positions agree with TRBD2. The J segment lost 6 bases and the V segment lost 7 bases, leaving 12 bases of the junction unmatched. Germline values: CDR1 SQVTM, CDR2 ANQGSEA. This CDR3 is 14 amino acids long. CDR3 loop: CSGKGSGDANEQFF. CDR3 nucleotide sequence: TGCAGCGGGAAAGGCAGCGGGGACGCCAATGAGCAGTTCTTC.

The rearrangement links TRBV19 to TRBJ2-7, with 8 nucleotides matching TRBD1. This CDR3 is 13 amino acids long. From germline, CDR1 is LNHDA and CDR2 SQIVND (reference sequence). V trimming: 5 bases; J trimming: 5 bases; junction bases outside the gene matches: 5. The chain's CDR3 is CASSADRGHEQYF. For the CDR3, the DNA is TGTGCCAGTAGTGCAGACAGGGGACACGAGCAGTACTTC.

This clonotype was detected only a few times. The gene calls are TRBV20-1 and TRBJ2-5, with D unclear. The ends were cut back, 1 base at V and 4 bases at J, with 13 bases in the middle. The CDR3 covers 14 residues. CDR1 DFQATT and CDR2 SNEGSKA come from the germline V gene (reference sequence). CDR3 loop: CSARVLGAGETQYF. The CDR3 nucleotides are TGCAGTGCTAGAGTGTTAGGAGCAGGAGAGACCCAGTACTTC.

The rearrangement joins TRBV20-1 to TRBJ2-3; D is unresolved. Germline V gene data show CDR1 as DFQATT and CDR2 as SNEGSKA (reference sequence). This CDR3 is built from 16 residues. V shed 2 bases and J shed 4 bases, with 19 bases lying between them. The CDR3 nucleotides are TGCAGTGCTAGAAAATTCACGGGCCTCGCCTCAGATACGCAGTATTTT. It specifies CSARKFTGLASDTQYF.

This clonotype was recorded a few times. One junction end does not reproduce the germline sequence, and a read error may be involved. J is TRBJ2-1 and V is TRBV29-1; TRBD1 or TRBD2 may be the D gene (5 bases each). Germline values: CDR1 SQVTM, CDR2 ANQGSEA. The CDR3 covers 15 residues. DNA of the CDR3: TGCAGCGTGCGAGACAGAGGGCTAACCTACAATGAGCGGTTCTTC. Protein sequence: CSVRDRGLTYNERFF.

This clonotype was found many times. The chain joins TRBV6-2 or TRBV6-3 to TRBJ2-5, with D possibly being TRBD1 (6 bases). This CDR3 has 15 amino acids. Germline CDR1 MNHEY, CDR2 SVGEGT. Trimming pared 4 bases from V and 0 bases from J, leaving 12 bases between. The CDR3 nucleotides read TGTGCCAGCAGTTGGGGGCGGGTGTACCAAGAGACCCAGTACTTC. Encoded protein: CASSWGRVYQETQYF.

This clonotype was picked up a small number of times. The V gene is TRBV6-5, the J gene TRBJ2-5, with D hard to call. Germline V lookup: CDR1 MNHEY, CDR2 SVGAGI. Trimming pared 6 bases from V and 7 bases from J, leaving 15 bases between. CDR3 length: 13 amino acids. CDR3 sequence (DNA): TGTGCCAGCAGGTCGTTCCCACGGGCGACCCAGTACTTC. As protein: CASRSFPRATQYF.

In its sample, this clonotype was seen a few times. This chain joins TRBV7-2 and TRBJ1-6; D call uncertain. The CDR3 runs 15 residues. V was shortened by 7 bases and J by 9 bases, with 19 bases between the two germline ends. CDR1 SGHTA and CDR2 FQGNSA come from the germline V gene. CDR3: CASIVDRGSSSPLHF. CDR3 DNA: TGTGCCAGCATCGTAGATCGAGGGAGTAGTTCACCCCTCCACTTT. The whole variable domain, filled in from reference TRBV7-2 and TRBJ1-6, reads GAGVSQSPSNKVTEKGKDVELRCDPISGHTALYWYRQSLGQGLEFLIYFQGNSAPDKSGLPSDRFSAERTGGSVSTLTIQRTQQEDSAVYLCASIVDRGSSSPLHFGNGTRLTVT.

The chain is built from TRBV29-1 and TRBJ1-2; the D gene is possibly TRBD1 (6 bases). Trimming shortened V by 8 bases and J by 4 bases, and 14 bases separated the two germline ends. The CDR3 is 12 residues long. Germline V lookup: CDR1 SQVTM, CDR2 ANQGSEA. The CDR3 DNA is TGCAGCATTGTCGTAGGGGGCTATGGCTACACCTTC. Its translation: CSIVVGGYGYTF.

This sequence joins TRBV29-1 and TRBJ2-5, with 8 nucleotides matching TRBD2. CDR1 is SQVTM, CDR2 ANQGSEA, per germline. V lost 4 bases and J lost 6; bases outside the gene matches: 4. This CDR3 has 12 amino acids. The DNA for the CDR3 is TGCAGCGTTGCGGGAGGGGGGAAGACCCAGTACTTC. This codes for CSVAGGGKTQYF.

CDR3 amino acids: CASSLAGQGAREQYF. CDR3 nucleotide sequence: TGTGCCAGCAGCTTAGCGGGACAGGGGGCTCGCGAGCAGTACTTC. The V call is TRBV7-3, the J call TRBJ2-5, with TRBD1 matching 12 bases. The better agreement between TRBJ2-7 and the DNA end casts doubt on the J call. The CDR3 covers 15 residues. Germline values: CDR1 SGHTA, CDR2 FQGTGA.

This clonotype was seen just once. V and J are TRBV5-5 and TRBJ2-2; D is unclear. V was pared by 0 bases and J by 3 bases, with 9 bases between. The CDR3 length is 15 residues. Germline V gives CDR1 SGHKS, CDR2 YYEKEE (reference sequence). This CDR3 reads CASSLARGYTGELFF. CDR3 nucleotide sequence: TGTGCCAGCAGCTTGGCTCGAGGTTACACCGGGGAGCTGTTTTTT.

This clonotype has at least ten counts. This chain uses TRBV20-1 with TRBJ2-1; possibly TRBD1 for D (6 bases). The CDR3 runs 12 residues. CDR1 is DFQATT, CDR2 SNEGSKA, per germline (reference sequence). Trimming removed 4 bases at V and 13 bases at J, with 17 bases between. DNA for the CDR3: TGCAGTGCTACGACAGGCTTTGAATCCCAGTTCTTC. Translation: CSATTGFESQFF.

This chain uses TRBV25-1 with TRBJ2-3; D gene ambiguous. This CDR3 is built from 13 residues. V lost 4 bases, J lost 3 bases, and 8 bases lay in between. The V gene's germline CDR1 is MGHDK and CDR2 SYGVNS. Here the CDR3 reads CASSGAGTDTQYF. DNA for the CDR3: TGTGCCAGCAGTGGGGCCGGGACAGATACGCAGTATTTT.

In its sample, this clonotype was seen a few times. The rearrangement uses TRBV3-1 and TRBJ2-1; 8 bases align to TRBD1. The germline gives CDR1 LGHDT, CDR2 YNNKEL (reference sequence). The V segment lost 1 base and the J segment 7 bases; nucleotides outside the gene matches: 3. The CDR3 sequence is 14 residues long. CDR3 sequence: CASSQGTGRNEQFF. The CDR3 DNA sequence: TGTGCCAGCAGCCAAGGGACAGGGAGGAATGAGCAGTTCTTC.

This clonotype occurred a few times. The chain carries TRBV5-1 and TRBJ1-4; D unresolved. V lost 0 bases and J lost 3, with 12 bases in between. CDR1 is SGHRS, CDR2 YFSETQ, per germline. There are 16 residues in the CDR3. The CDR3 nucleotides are TGCGCCAGCAGCTTGGGGGCGGCTGCCGCTAATGAAAAACTGTTTTTT. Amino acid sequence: CASSLGAAAANEKLFF.

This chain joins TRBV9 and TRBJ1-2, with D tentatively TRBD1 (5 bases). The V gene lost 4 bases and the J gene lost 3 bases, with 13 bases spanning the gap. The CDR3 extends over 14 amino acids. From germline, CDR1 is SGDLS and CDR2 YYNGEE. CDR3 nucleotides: TGTGCCAGCAGCCTCCTCGGACAAGACTATGGCTACACCTTC. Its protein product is CASSLLGQDYGYTF.

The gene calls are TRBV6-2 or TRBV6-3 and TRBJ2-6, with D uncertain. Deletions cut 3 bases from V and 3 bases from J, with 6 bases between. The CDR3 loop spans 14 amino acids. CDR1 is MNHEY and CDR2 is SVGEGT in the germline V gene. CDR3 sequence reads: CASSYFGGANVLTF. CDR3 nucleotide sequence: TGTGCCAGCAGTTATTTCGGTGGGGCCAACGTCCTGACTTTC.

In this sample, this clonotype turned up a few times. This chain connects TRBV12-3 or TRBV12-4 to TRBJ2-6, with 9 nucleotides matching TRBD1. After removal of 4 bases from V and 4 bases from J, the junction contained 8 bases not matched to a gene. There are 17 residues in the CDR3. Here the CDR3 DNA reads TGTGCCAGCAGTTGGGACAGGGTGCTTACGGGGGCCAACGTCCTGACTTTC. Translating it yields CASSWDRVLTGANVLTF.

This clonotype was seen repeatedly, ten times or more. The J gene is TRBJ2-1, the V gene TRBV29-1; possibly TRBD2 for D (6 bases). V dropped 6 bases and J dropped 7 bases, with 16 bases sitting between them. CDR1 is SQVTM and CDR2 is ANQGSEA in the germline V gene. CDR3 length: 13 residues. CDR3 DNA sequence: TGCAGCGTGGAGGGGTCCCGGAAAAATGAGCAGTTCTTC. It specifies CSVEGSRKNEQFF.

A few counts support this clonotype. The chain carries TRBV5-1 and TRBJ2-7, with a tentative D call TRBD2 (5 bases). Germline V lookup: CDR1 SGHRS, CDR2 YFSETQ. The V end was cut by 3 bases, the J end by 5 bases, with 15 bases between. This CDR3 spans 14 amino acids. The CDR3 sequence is CASSSSPGRNEQYF. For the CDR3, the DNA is TGCGCCAGCAGCTCTAGCCCGGGCAGAAACGAGCAGTACTTC.

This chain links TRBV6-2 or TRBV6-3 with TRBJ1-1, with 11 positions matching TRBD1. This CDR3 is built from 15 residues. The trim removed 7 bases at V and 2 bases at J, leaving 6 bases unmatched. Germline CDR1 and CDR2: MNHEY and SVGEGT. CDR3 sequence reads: CASTRTGGFNTEAFF. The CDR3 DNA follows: TGTGCCAGCACGAGGACAGGGGGCTTTAACACTGAAGCTTTCTTT.

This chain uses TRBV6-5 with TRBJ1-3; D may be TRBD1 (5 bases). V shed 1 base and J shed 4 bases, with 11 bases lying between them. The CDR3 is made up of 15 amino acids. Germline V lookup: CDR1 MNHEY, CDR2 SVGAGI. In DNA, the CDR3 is TGTGCCAGCAGTTACTTTGCAGGGATCGGAAACACCATATATTTT. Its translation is CASSYFAGIGNTIYF.

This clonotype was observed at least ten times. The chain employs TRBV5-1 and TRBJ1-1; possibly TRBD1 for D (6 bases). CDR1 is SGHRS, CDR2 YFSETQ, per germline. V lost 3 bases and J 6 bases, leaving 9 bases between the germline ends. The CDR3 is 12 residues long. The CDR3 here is CASSYRGAEAFF. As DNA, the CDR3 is TGCGCCAGCAGCTATAGGGGGGCTGAAGCTTTCTTT.

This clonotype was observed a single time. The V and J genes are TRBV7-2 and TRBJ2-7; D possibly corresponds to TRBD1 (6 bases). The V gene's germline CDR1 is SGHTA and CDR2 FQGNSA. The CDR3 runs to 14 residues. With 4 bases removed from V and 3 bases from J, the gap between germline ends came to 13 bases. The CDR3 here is CASSSDSGLYEQYF. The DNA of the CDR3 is TGTGCCAGCAGCTCGGACAGCGGACTCTACGAGCAGTACTTC. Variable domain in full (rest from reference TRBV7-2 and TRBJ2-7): GAGVSQSPSNKVTEKGKDVELRCDPISGHTALYWYRQSLGQGLEFLIYFQGNSAPDKSGLPSDRFSAERTGGSVSTLTIQRTQQEDSAVYLCASSSDSGLYEQYFGPGTRLTVT.

The CDR3 DNA reads TGTGCCAGCAGCCAAATCAGCGGGGGGGGCGATGAGCAGTTCTTC. Translated, it gives CASSQISGGGDEQFF. The rearrangement uses TRBV4-2 and TRBJ2-5; 10 bases fit TRBD2. The J call may be incorrect, as the DNA end agrees better with TRBJ2-1. CDR3 size: 15 residues. Germline V gene sequence: CDR1 LGHNA, CDR2 YNFKEQ.

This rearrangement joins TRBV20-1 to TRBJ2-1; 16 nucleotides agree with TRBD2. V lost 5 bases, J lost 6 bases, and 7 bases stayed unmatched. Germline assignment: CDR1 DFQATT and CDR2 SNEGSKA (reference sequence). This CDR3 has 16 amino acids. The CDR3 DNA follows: TGCAGTGCTTACGGGACTAGCGGGAGGGCCTCCAATGAGCAGTTCTTC. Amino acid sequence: CSAYGTSGRASNEQFF.

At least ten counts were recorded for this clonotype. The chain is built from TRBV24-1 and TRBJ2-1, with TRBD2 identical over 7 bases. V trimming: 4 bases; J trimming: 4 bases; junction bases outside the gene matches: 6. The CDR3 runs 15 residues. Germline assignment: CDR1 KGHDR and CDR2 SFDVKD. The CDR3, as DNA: TGTGCCACCAGTGAGGGCAGCGGGGAGTACAATGAGCAGTTCTTC. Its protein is CATSEGSGEYNEQFF.

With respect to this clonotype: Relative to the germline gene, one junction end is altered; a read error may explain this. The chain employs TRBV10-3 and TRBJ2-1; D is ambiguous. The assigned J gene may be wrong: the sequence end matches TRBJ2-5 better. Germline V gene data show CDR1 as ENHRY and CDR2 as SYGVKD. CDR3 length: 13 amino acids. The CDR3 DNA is TGTGCCAACAGTGAGTTCCGGGAAGAGACCCAGTACTTC. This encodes CANSEFREETQYF.